This entry lists 25 T cell receptor beta chains sequenced from one sample in a study of T cells in Graves' hyperthyroidism and ophthalmopathy. Researchers took RNA transcripts and amplified the TCR beta CDR3 regions from them. Initially, a first-round RT-PCR of the TCR CDR3 employed the HTBI primer set. TCRdb re-called the multiplex PCR reads through MiXCR, storing one row per CDR3 protein. The sample includes hundreds of thousands of distinct CDR3 sequences, about 45% of them seen just once. Sequenced input: peripheral blood or thyroid tissue (not recorded which). The receptors stem from a woman between 18 and 30 years old with Graves' hyperthyroidism.

The chain carries TRBV7-2 and TRBJ2-7; 8 nucleotides agree with TRBD2. Germline CDR1 and CDR2: SGHTA and FQGNSA. The CDR3 runs 17 residues. V was clipped by 1 base and J by 4 bases; unmatched bases: 12. The CDR3 nucleotides are TGTGCCAGCAGCTTAGTGGGTGCGACTAGCGTAAGTTACGAGCAGTACTTC. This sequence encodes CASSLVGATSVSYEQYF.

The sample holds many counts of this clonotype. V and J are TRBV7-2 and TRBJ2-7, with D possibly being TRBD2 (5 bases). With 5 bases removed from V and 0 bases from J, the gap between germline ends came to 11 bases. Germline V gene lookup returns CDR1 SGHTA and CDR2 FQGNSA. This CDR3 spans 14 amino acids. The CDR3 DNA reads as TGTGCCAGCAGCCCGGGTAGCGCCTCCTACGAGCAGTACTTC. Its translation is CASSPGSASYEQYF.

The sample holds a few counts of this clonotype. The gene calls are TRBV10-3 and TRBJ2-3; D unclear. With 10 bases removed from V and 6 bases from J, the gap between germline ends came to 14 bases. Germline V gene lookup returns CDR1 ENHRY and CDR2 SYGVKD. The CDR3 spans 12 residues. This CDR3 is CATTYDADTQYF. The DNA for the CDR3 is TGTGCCACCACCTACGACGCCGATACGCAGTATTTT.

Many counts were recorded for this clonotype. The chain links TRBV25-1 to TRBJ1-2, with D unresolved. The V gene lost 2 bases and the J gene lost 4 bases, with 8 bases spanning the gap. Looked up from germline, CDR1 is MGHDK and CDR2 is SYGVNS. This CDR3 is 13 amino acids long. The chain's CDR3 is CASSEDQAYGYTF. The CDR3 nucleotides are TGTGCCAGCAGTGAAGACCAGGCCTATGGCTACACCTTC.

The rearrangement uses TRBV6-5 and TRBJ2-7, with TRBD1 matching over 9 bases. Per germline, CDR1 MNHEY and CDR2 SVGAGI. The trim removed 1 base at V and 7 bases at J, leaving 23 bases unmatched. CDR3 length: 20 amino acids. The CDR3 region has the DNA TGTGCCAGCAGTTACTACAGGCGGGACAGGGCTCTAACAAGCCCTCGGGAGCAGTACTTC. Its protein product is CASSYYRRDRALTSPREQYF.

Only a few counts were recorded for this clonotype. The chain uses TRBV12-3 or TRBV12-4 and TRBJ2-2; TRBD2 agrees at 7 bases. With 5 bases clipped from V and 3 bases from J, the junction kept 3 bases outside the gene matches. This CDR3 comprises 14 residues. In DNA form, the CDR3 reads TGTGCCAGCAGTGTCCGGGAGGACACCGGGGAGCTGTTTTTT. Protein sequence: CASSVREDTGELFF.

This chain links TRBV12-3 or TRBV12-4 with TRBJ1-1, with 9 bases aligning to TRBD1. There are 14 residues in the CDR3. J was trimmed by 3 bases and V by 4 bases; bases with no gene match: 3. The CDR3: CASSSRDRDTEAFF. CDR3 nucleotides: TGTGCCAGCAGTTCCCGGGACAGGGACACTGAAGCTTTCTTT.

In this sample, this clonotype turned up a few times. The chain carries TRBV5-1 and TRBJ1-3; a possible D gene is TRBD1 (5 bases). V was pared by 4 bases and J by 0 bases, with 17 bases between. The CDR3 runs to 17 residues. Germline loops: CDR1 SGHRS, CDR2 YFSETQ. The CDR3 DNA reads as TGCGCCAGCAGCCCTCGACAGAATGCGATCTCTGGAAACACCATATATTTT. This encodes CASSPRQNAISGNTIYF.

This clonotype was observed once. A much larger clone lies one base from this, so it may be a read error. The chain carries TRBV2 and TRBJ2-5, with 8 nucleotides matching TRBD2. This CDR3 region has 12 residues. With 8 bases clipped from V and 3 bases from J, the junction kept 2 bases outside the gene matches. The germline V gene has CDR1 SNHLY and CDR2 FYNNEI. CDR3 protein: CASEAGEETQYF. The CDR3, as DNA: TGTGCCAGCGAAGCGGGAGAAGAGACCCAGTACTTC.

In its sample, this clonotype was seen a few times. The genes are TRBV20-1 and TRBJ1-4; 7 bases are a match to TRBD1. Germline loops: CDR1 DFQATT, CDR2 SNEGSKA (reference sequence). CDR3 length: 13 amino acids. The V segment lost 2 bases and the J segment 7 bases; nucleotides outside the gene matches: 4. The CDR3 coding sequence is TGCAGTGCTAGAAAGTCAGGGGGTGAAAAACTGTTTTTT. It translates to CSARKSGGEKLFF.

The rearrangement links TRBV2 to TRBJ1-6, with 11 bases fitting TRBD1. CDR1 is SNHLY and CDR2 is FYNNEI in the germline V gene. V lost 4 bases and J lost 11; bases outside the gene matches: 7. The CDR3 runs 15 residues. In DNA form, the CDR3 reads TGTGCCAGCAGTGCATGGACAGGGGGCTGGACACCCCTCCACTTT. It yields the protein CASSAWTGGWTPLHF.

The V and J genes are TRBV24-1 and TRBJ1-4, with unresolved D. V was shortened by 5 bases and J by 13 bases, with 7 bases between the two germline ends. The germline CDR1 and CDR2 sequences are KGHDR and SFDVKD. The CDR3 spans 10 residues. CDR3 residues: CATSGSRLFF. CDR3 sequence (DNA): TGTGCCACCAGTGGCTCGCGACTGTTTTTT.

The gene calls are TRBV9 and TRBJ1-1; D possibly corresponds to TRBD1 (5 bases). The CDR3 spans 17 residues. V shed 0 bases and J shed 1 base, with 16 bases lying between them. CDR1 and CDR2 (germline): SGDLS, YYNGEE. The CDR3 nucleotides read TGTGCCAGCAGCGTAGGGGCCTGGGACGCCGGGAACACTGAAGCTTTCTTT. It encodes CASSVGAWDAGNTEAFF.

This clonotype was recorded many times. This rearrangement joins TRBV15 to TRBJ1-5; TRBD1 aligns across 7 bases. The CDR3 covers 13 residues. Germline V gives CDR1 LNHNV, CDR2 YYDKDF (reference sequence). Trimming took 4 bases from V and 4 from J; bases not matched to a gene: 1. The CDR3 loop is CATSKTGNQPQHF. CDR3 in DNA: TGTGCCACCAGCAAGACAGGGAATCAGCCCCAGCATTTT.

On this clonotype itself: This may be a read error: a much more frequent sequence differs by one nucleotide. Likely a read error: the CDR3 ends without its conserved phenylalanine or tryptophan. The rearrangement uses TRBV7-2 and TRBJ1-5; the match to TRBD1 covers 9 bases. The germline gives CDR1 SGHTA, CDR2 FQGNSA. This CDR3 has 15 residues. Germline trimming cut 6 bases from V and 2 bases from J; bases unmatched to any gene: 5. DNA for the CDR3: TGTGCCAGCAGTTCCGGGACAGGGCGCAATCAGCCCCAGCATTTA. It codes for CASSSGTGRNQPQHL.

In the case of this clonotype: An end of the junction differs from the germline gene, which may be a read error. V gene TRBV19 combines with J gene TRBJ2-7, with 8 bases lining up with TRBD2. The germline V gene encodes CDR1 LNHDA and CDR2 SQIVND (reference sequence). The CDR3 loop spans 16 amino acids. The CDR3 is CASSRGATGGPYEQYF. As DNA, the CDR3 is TGTGCCAGCAGTAGGGGGGCGACGGGAGGGCCCTACGAGCAGTACTTC.

V is TRBV7-9 and J is TRBJ2-7; D unresolved. The V gene lost 7 bases and the J gene lost 3 bases, with 13 bases spanning the gap. The germline gives CDR1 SEHNR, CDR2 FQNEAQ (reference sequence). This CDR3 contains 13 residues. The CDR3 is CASTAAGLYEQYF. The CDR3 nucleotides read TGTGCCAGCACCGCGGCTGGGCTCTACGAGCAGTACTTC.

The V and J genes are TRBV29-1 and TRBJ2-2, with 11 bases lining up with TRBD2. V trimming: 5 bases; J trimming: 3 bases; junction bases outside the gene matches: 2. Looked up from germline, CDR1 is SQVTM and CDR2 is ANQGSEA. There are 14 residues in the CDR3. CDR3 sequence reads: CSVRTSGYTGELFF. The CDR3 DNA reads TGCAGCGTTAGGACTAGCGGGTACACCGGGGAGCTGTTTTTT.

The J gene is TRBJ1-2, the V gene TRBV7-8, with TRBD1 matching 8 bases. The CDR3 covers 14 residues. The germline V gene encodes CDR1 SGHVS and CDR2 FQNEAQ. The trim removed 5 bases at V and 6 bases at J, leaving 8 bases unmatched. CDR3 bases: TGTGCCAGCAGCATCACAGGGGGAACGGATGGCTACACCTTC. Protein product: CASSITGGTDGYTF.

Concerning this clonotype itself: Sequence at one end of the junction differs from germline and may be a read error. The rearrangement links TRBV2 to TRBJ1-2; the D is unclear. CDR1 is SNHLY and CDR2 is FYNNEI in the germline V gene. The CDR3 loop spans 15 amino acids. The CDR3 nucleotides read TGTGCCAGCAGTTTCGACCGGCTGGACCCATTGGGCTGCACCTTC. It specifies CASSFDRLDPLGCTF.

This chain joins TRBV20-1 and TRBJ2-5, with D possibly being TRBD2 (7 bases). The CDR3 is 15 amino acids. The germline gives CDR1 DFQATT, CDR2 SNEGSKA (reference sequence). Trimming removed 4 bases at V and 4 bases at J, with 19 bases between. The chain's CDR3 is CSATRGSGGAETQYF. In DNA, the CDR3 is TGCAGTGCTACCCGAGGATCGGGGGGCGCAGAGACCCAGTACTTC.

In this sample, this clonotype turned up many times. The chain carries TRBV15 and TRBJ2-7; 9 nucleotides agree with TRBD1. Losses at the gene ends were 3 bases for V and 6 bases for J; bases not matched to a gene: 9. This CDR3 is 15 amino acids long. From germline, CDR1 is LNHNV and CDR2 YYDKDF (reference sequence). CDR3 sequence: CATSRIGQGLAEQYF. For the CDR3, the DNA is TGTGCCACCAGCAGGATAGGACAGGGGCTCGCCGAGCAGTACTTC.

This clonotype came up many times. The V and J genes are TRBV10-3 and TRBJ1-1; no firm D call. Trimming took off 1 base at V and 5 bases at J, with 8 bases between the two ends. Germline V gene sequence: CDR1 ENHRY, CDR2 SYGVKD. The CDR3 spans 13 residues. CDR3 residues: CAISEYEGTEAFF. The CDR3 DNA follows: TGTGCCATCAGTGAGTACGAAGGAACTGAAGCTTTCTTT.

In its sample, this clonotype was seen a few times. The chain joins TRBV12-3 or TRBV12-4 to TRBJ1-1; D remains unclear. V lost 3 bases and J 5 bases, leaving 10 bases between the germline ends. This CDR3 contains 13 residues. CDR3 region: CASSFNGGTEAFF. DNA for the CDR3: TGTGCCAGCAGTTTTAACGGTGGGACTGAAGCTTTCTTT.

CDR3 DNA: TGTGCCAGCAGGCGAGGGGACAGCTACGAGCAGTACTTC. Amino acid sequence: CASRRGDSYEQYF. The chain links TRBV28 to TRBJ2-7; the match to TRBD1 covers 7 bases. Germline trimming cut 6 bases from V and 3 bases from J; bases unmatched to any gene: 5. The CDR3 has 13 amino acids. Germline V gene data show CDR1 as MDHEN and CDR2 as SYDVKM.